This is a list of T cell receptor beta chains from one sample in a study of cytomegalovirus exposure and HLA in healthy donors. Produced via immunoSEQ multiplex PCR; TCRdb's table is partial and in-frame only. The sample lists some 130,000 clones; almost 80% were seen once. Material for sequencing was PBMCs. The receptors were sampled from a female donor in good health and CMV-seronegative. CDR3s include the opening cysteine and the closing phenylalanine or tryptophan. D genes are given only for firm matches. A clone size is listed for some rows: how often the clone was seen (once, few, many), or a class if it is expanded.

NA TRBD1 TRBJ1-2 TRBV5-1 CASSLAATGGRGYTF TGCGCCAGCAGCTTGGCCGCGACAGGGGGTCGCGGCTACACCTTC
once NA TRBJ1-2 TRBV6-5 CASSYSPVTYGYTF TGTGCCAGCAGTTACTCACCGGTTACTTATGGCTACACCTTC
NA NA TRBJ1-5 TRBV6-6 CASSSGSRDDQPQHF TGTGCCAGCAGCTCGGGATCGCGAGATGATCAGCCCCAGCATTTT
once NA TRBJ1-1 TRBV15 CATSTSWNTEAFF TGTGCCACCAGCACTAGTTGGAACACTGAAGCTTTCTTT
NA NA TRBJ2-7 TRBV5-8 CASSLGDTTYEQYF TGTGCCAGCAGCTTGGGAGACACCACCTACGAGCAGTACTTC
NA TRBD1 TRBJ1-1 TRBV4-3 CASSPGTGDGVTEAFF TGCGCCAGCAGCCCCGGGACAGGGGACGGCGTCACTGAAGCTTTCTTT
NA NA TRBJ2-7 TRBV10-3 CAISGEDRYEQYF TGTGCCATCAGTGGGGAGGATCGCTACGAGCAGTACTTC
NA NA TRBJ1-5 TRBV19 CASSTDRFGFSNQPQHF TGTGCCAGTAGCACGGACAGATTTGGATTTAGCAATCAGCCCCAGCATTTT
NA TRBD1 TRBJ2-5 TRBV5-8 CASKHGLRGLGEQYF TGTGCCAGCAAACACGGGCTCAGGGGGCTAGGGGAGCAGTACTTC
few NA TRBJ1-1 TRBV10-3 CAISETRVASNAEAFF TGTGCCATCAGTGAGACCCGCGTCGCCTCGAACGCTGAAGCTTTCTTT
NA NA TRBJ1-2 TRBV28 CASSLGRTGYGYTF TGTGCCAGCAGTTTAGGGCGGACGGGGTATGGCTACACCTTC
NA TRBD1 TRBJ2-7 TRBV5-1 CASSLAGQGRAYEQYF TGCGCCAGCAGCTTGGCCGGACAGGGTAGGGCCTACGAGCAGTACTTC
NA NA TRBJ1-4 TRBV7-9 CASSPGPGRNERELFF TGTGCCAGCAGCCCAGGGCCAGGCCGGAATGAAAGGGAACTGTTTTTT
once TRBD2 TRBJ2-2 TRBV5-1 CASSLVGLAGVGELFF TGCGCCAGCAGCTTGGTTGGACTAGCGGGAGTCGGGGAGCTGTTTTTT
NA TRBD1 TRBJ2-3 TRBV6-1 CASSVGQGRGTDTQYF TGTGCCAGCAGTGTCGGACAGGGACGAGGCACAGATACGCAGTATTTT
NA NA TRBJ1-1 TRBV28 CASSSYQGVVAFF TGTGCCAGCAGTTCATATCAAGGGGTGGTCGCTTTCTTT
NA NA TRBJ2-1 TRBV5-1 CASSSGPANEQFF TGCGCCAGCAGCAGCGGCCCTGCCAATGAGCAGTTCTTC
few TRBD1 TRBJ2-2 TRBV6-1 CASSQGAATGELFF TGTGCCAGCAGTCAGGGGGCAGCCACCGGGGAGCTGTTTTTT
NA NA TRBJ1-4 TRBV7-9 CASNALRAGGISNEKLFF TGTGCCAGCAACGCACTCCGCGCAGGAGGCATCTCTAATGAAAAACTGTTTTTT
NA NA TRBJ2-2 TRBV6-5 CASKKRHTGELFF TGTGCCAGCAAAAAGCGACACACCGGGGAGCTGTTTTTT
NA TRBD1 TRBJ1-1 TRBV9 CASSVDPPGGLNTEAFF TGTGCCAGCAGCGTAGACCCCCCAGGGGGCTTAAACACTGAAGCTTTCTTT
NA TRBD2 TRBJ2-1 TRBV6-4 CASSTGQAGGHEQFF TGTGCCAGCAGTACGGGTCAGGCGGGAGGACATGAGCAGTTCTTC
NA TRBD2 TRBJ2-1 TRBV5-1 CASSLGLGVEEQFF TGCGCCAGCAGTTTGGGACTAGGGGTTGAGGAGCAGTTCTTC
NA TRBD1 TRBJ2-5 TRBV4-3 CASSQGTGSETQYF TGCGCCAGCAGCCAGGGGACAGGGTCCGAGACCCAGTACTTC
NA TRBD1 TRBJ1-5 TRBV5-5 CASSLDRGGNQPQHF TGTGCCAGCAGCTTGGACAGGGGAGGCAATCAGCCCCAGCATTTT
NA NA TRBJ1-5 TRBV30 CAWRRGGYSNQPQHF TGTGCCTGGAGGAGGGGGGGCTATAGCAATCAGCCCCAGCATTTT
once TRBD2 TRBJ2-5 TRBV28 CASSLRGLADEETQYF TGTGCCAGCAGTTTAAGGGGACTAGCGGACGAAGAGACCCAGTACTTC
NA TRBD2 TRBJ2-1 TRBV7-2 CASSPREGLYNEQFF TGTGCCAGCAGCCCCCGGGAGGGCCTCTACAATGAGCAGTTCTTC
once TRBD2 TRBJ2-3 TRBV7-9 CASTSGVHTQYF TGTGCCAGCACCAGCGGGGTACATACGCAGTATTTT
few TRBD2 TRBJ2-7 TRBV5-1 CASSLEAGGREQYF TGCGCCAGCAGCTTGGAAGCGGGAGGGCGCGAGCAGTACTTC
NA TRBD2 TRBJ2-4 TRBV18 CASSYAEREGNIQYF TGTGCCAGCTCATACGCGGAGCGGGAGGGAAACATTCAGTACTTC
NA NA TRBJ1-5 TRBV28 CASTPQGGQPQHF TGTGCCAGCACCCCACAGGGTGGTCAGCCCCAGCATTTT
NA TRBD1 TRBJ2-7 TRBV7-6 CASSLGQGAYEQYF TGTGCCAGCAGCTTAGGGCAGGGGGCCTACGAGCAGTACTTC
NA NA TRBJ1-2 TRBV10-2 CASSDPRQALGYTF TGCGCCAGCAGTGATCCCCGACAGGCTCTTGGCTACACCTTC
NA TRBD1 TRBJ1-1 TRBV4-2 CASSQEIQGARLGAFF TGTGCCAGCAGCCAAGAAATCCAGGGGGCGCGATTAGGAGCTTTCTTT
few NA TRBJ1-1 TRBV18 CASSPGGPLNTEAFF TGTGCCAGCTCACCGGGTGGGCCTTTGAACACTGAAGCTTTCTTT
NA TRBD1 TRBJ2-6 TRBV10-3 CAISGTTGAGANVLTF TGTGCCATCAGTGGTACAACAGGGGCTGGGGCCAACGTCCTGACTTTC
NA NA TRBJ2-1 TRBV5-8 CASSHGTHLRGNEQFF TGTGCCAGCAGCCACGGGACACACCTCAGAGGTAATGAGCAGTTCTTC
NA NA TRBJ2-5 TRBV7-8 CASSRGETQYF TGTGCCAGCAGCCGCGGAGAGACCCAGTACTTC
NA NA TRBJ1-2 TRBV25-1 CASSARDGGTGYTF TGTGCCAGCAGTGCCCGGGACGGAGGGACCGGCTACACCTTC
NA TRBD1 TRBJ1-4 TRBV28 CASTLLAGGREKLFF TGTGCCAGCACCCTTCTTGCAGGGGGCCGTGAAAAACTGTTTTTT
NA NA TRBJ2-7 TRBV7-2 CASSLGFRDEQYF TGTGCCAGCAGCTTAGGGTTCAGGGACGAGCAGTACTTC
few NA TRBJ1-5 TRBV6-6 CASSYEREGNQPQHF TGTGCCAGCAGTTACGAGAGGGAAGGGAATCAGCCCCAGCATTTT
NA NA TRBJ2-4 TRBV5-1 CASSLSGNQGAQYF TGCGCCAGCAGCTTGTCAGGAAATCAGGGTGCTCAGTACTTC
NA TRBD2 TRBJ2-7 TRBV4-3 CASSQRTSGAYEQYF TGCGCCAGCAGCCAGCGGACTAGCGGGGCCTACGAGCAGTACTTC
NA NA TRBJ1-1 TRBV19 CASSMPGQKMNTEAFF TGTGCCAGTAGTATGCCCGGACAGAAAATGAACACTGAAGCTTTCTTT